This TCR beta chain was sequenced in a study of cytomegalovirus exposure and HLA in healthy donors. Study-wide results and caveats: Sequencing artifact likely explains a cluster of highly shared sequence variants. The dataset shows that most TCR sequences were rare, while some public TCRs occurred in many donors. A previous analysis found most TCR beta V segments productive roughly 87% or roughly 30% of the time.

The study ran its PCR with 60 Vbeta and 13 Jbeta primers. TCRdb keeps only in-frame clones here, not all; method: immunoSEQ multiplex PCR. The sample has around 190,000 clones, over 75% seen once; the top ten hold nearly 3%. There are 17 residues in the CDR3. CDR1 and CDR2 (germline): LNHDA, SQIVND (reference sequence). Trimming removed 1 base from V and 4 bases from J, with 17 bases in between. In its sample, this clone was seen a few times. Its target is unknown. The chain employs TRBV19 and TRBJ2-1; maybe TRBD2 (5 bases). Sequencing used PBMCs. The source is a young woman in good health and CMV-seronegative. This CDR3 is CASSIGRDNVAYNEQFF. The CDR3 bases are TGTGCCAGTAGTATAGGCCGGGATAATGTAGCTTACAATGAGCAGTTCTTC.